The entry that follows covers one T cell receptor beta chain sequence. Repertoires were generated with immunoSEQ multiplex PCR, while TCRdb's copy carries only in-frame clones and drops some. The sample consists of around 160,000 clones, about 88% of them appearing once. The data stem from a study of blood T cell repertoires in COVID-19. Across the study: The study drew acute and convalescent COVID-19 samples from the United States, Italy and Spain.

This CDR3 is 16 amino acids long. V lost 4 bases to trimming and J lost 6 bases, with 24 bases between them. The germline gives CDR1 GTSNPN, CDR2 SVGIG (reference sequence). The V and J genes are TRBV30 and TRBJ1-2; tentatively, D is TRBD1 (5 bases). The receptor comes from a man in his sixties with active or convalescent COVID-19. The specimen was peripheral blood. The CDR3 DNA reads TGTGCCTGGACGACGGCAGGGCTAACACCCCAGAATGGCTACACCTTC. It yields the protein CAWTTAGLTPQNGYTF. The full variable domain, with the rest looked up from reference TRBV30 and TRBJ1-2, is SQTIHQWPATLVQPVGSPLSLECTVEGTSNPNLYWYRQAAGRGLQLLFYSVGIGQISSEVPQNLSASRPQDRQFILSSKKLLLSDSGFYLCAWTTAGLTPQNGYTFGSGTRLTVV.